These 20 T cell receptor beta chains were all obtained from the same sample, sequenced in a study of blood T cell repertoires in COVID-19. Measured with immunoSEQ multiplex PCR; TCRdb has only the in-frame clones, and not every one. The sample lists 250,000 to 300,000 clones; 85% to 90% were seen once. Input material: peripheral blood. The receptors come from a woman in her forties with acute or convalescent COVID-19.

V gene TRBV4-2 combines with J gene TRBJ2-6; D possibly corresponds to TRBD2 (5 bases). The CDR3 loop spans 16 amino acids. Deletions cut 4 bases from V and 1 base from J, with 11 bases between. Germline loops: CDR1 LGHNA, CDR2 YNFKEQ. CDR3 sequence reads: CASSLRGLSGANVLTF. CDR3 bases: TGTGCCAGCAGCCTTAGAGGGCTTTCTGGGGCCAACGTCCTGACTTTC.

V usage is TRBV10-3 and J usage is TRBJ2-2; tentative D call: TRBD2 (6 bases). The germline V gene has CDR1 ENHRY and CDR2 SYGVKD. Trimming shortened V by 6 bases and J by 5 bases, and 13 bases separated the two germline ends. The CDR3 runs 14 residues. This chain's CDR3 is CAIRQLAATGELFF. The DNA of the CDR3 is TGTGCCATCAGGCAACTAGCCGCGACCGGGGAGCTGTTTTTT.

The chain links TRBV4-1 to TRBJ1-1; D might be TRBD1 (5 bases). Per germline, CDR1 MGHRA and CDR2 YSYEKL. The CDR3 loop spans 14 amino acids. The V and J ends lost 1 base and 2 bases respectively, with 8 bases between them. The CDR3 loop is CASSQVRGNTEAFF. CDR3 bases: TGCGCCAGCAGCCAAGTAAGGGGAAACACTGAAGCTTTCTTT.

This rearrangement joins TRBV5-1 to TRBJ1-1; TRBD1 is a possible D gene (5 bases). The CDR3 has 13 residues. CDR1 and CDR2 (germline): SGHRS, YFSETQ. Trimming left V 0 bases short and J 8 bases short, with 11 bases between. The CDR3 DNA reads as TGCGCCAGCAGCTTGGGGGCAGGGTCCGAAGCTTTCTTT. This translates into CASSLGAGSEAFF.

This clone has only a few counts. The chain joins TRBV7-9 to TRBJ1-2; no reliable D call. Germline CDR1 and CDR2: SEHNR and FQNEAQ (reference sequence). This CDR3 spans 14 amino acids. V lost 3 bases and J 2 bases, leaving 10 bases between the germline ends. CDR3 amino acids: CASSFLAGNYGYTF. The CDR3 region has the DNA TGTGCCAGCAGCTTTCTCGCGGGGAACTATGGCTACACCTTC.

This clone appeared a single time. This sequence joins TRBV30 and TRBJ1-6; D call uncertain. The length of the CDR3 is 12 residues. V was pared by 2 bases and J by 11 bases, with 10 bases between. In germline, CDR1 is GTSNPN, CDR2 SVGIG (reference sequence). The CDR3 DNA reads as TGTGCCTGGAGTTCCCGTTTAGCACCCCTCCACTTT. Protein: CAWSSRLAPLHF.

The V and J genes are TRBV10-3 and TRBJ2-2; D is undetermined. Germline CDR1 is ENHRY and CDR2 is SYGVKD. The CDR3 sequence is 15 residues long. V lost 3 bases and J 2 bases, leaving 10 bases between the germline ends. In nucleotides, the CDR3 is TGTGCCATCAGTGATGTACAGTTCAACACCGGGGAGCTGTTTTTT. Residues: CAISDVQFNTGELFF.

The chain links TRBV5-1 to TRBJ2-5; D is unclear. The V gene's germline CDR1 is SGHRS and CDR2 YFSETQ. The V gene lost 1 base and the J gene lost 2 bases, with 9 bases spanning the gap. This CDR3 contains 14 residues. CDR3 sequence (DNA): TGCGCCAGCAGCTTGCTTTGGCAGCAAGAGACCCAGTACTTC. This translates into CASSLLWQQETQYF.

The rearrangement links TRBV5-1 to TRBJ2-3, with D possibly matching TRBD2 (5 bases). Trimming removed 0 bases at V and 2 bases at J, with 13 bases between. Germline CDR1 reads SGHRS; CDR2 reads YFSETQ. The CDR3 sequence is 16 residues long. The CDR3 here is CASSLGPKGVTDTQYF. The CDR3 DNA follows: TGCGCCAGCAGCTTGGGCCCCAAGGGAGTCACAGATACGCAGTATTTT.

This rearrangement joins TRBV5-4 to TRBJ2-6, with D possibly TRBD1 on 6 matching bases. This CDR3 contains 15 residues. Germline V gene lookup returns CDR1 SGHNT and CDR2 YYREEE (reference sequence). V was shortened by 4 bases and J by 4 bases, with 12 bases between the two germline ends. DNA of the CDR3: TGTGCCAGCAGCGACTACAGGGCCGGGGCCAACGTCCTGACTTTC. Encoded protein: CASSDYRAGANVLTF.

The CDR3 DNA sequence: TGTGCCAGCAGCGCTTCGAACAGGGGCGCATATTCGAACTATGGCTACACCTTC. Its protein product is CASSASNRGAYSNYGYTF. J is TRBJ1-2 and V is TRBV9; 7 positions agree with TRBD1. This CDR3 contains 18 residues. V was pared by 3 bases and J by 2 bases, with 16 bases of the junction left unmatched. The germline V gene has CDR1 SGDLS and CDR2 YYNGEE. Full variable domain (outside the CDR3, taken from reference TRBV9 and TRBJ1-2): DSGVTQTPKHLITATGQRVTLRCSPRSGDLSVYWYQQSLDQGLQFLIQYYNGEERAKGNILERFSAQQFPDLHSELNLSSLELGDSALYFCASSASNRGAYSNYGYTFGSGTRLTVV.

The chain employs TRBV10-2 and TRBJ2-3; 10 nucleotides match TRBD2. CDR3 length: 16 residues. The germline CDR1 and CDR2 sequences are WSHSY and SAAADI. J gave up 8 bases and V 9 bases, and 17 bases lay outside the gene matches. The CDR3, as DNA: TGCGCCAGTAGAACGAGCGGGGGGGCCCCGTCGGCTACGCAGTATTTT. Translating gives CASRTSGGAPSATQYF.

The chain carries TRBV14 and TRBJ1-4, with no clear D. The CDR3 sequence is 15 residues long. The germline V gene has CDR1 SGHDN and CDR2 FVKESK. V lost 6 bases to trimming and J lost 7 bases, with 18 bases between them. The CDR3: CASSPLRGLGEKLFF. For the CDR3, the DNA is TGTGCCAGCAGTCCACTCCGCGGCCTGGGTGAAAAACTGTTTTTT.

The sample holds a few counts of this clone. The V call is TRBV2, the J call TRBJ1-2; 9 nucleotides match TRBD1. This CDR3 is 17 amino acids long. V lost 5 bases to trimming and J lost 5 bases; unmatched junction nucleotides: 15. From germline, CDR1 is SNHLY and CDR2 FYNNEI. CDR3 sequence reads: CASSPSFYRGREYGYTF. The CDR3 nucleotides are TGTGCCAGCAGTCCATCCTTCTACAGGGGGCGGGAGTATGGCTACACCTTC.

The CDR3 spells CASSMGTWTGELFF. CDR3 nucleotide sequence: TGTGCCAGTAGTATGGGGACATGGACCGGGGAGCTGTTTTTT. This sequence joins TRBV19 and TRBJ2-2; tentative D call: TRBD1 (6 bases). CDR3 length equals 14 residues. Trimming stripped 3 bases from V and 5 bases from J, with 10 bases between. Germline CDR1 LNHDA, CDR2 SQIVND (reference sequence).

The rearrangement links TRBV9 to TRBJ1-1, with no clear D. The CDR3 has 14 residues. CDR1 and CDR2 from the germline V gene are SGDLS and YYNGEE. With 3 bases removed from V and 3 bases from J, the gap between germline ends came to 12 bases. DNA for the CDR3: TGTGCCAGCAGCGAATATTACGGGGACACTGAAGCTTTCTTT. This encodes CASSEYYGDTEAFF.

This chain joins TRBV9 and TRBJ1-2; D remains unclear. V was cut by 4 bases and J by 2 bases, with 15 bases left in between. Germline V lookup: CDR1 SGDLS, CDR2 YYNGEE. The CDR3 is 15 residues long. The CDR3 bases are TGTGCCAGCAGCCCGGGGAGCACCTCAAACTATGGCTACACCTTC. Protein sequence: CASSPGSTSNYGYTF.

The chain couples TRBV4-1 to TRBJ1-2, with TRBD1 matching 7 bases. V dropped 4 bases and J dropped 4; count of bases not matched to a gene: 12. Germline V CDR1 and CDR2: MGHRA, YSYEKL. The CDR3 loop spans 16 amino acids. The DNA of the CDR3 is TGCGCCAGCAGCCCCGGGACAGCGCGGCGGGGCTATGGCTACACCTTC. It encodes CASSPGTARRGYGYTF.

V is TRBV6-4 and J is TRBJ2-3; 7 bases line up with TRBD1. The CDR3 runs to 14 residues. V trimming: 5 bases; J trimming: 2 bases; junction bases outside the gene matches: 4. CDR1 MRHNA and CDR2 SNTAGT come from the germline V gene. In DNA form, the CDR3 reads TGTGCCAGCAGTCACAGGGGCCCCACAGATACGCAGTATTTT. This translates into CASSHRGPTDTQYF.

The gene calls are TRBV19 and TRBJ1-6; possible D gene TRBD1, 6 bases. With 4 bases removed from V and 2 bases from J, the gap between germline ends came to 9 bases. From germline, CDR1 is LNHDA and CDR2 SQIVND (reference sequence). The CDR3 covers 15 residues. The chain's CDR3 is CASSTRTAYNSPLHF. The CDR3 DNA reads TGTGCCAGTAGTACCCGGACAGCCTATAATTCACCCCTCCACTTT.